This T cell receptor (beta chain) was obtained from a study of neurological immune-mediated disorders. This clonotype has ten or more counts. What it recognizes is unknown. CDR1 and CDR2 from the germline V gene are SGHRS and YFSETQ. J gave up 4 bases and V 1 base, and 8 bases lay outside the gene matches. The CDR3 has 16 residues. General study points: Whereas HTLV-1-associated myelopathy showed the most TCR clonal expansion, multiple sclerosis showed the least, with levels below those of healthy controls.

The authors made cDNA by 5'RACE with 10-nucleotide random UMIs. Per sequencing run, 15-18 subjects together gave over 170 million TCR-beta sequences. MiXCR, applied by TCRdb to the 5' RACE reads, yields one record per CDR3 protein. The sample contains more than 45,000 distinct CDR3 sequences, less than 2.5% of which appear only once. The chain employs TRBV5-1 and TRBJ2-1; 7 bases map to TRBD2. The sequenced material came from PBMCs. This TCR was recovered from a man aged 45-65 years with multiple sclerosis. The CDR3 sequence is CASSLSTSGAYNEQFF. DNA of the CDR3: TGCGCCAGCAGCTTGTCTACCAGCGGGGCTTACAATGAGCAGTTCTTC. Looking up the rest from reference TRBV5-1 and TRBJ2-1 gives the full variable domain: KAGVTQTPRYLIKTRGQQVTLSCSPISGHRSVSWYQQTPGQGLQFLFEYFSETQRNKGNFPGRFSGRQFSNSRSEMNVSTLELGDSALYLCASSLSTSGAYNEQFFGPGTRLTVL.